This entry lists 9 T cell receptor beta chains sequenced from one sample in a study of spatial heterogeneity in lung cancer. Their cognate antigens are unknown. Points from the study as a whole: Tumors with more nonsynonymous mutations had more expanded intratumoral alpha and beta TCRs.

One entry per CDR3 protein results from TCRdb running MiXCR on the 5' RACE reads. This table has thousands of distinct CDR3 sequences, 7.5% to 9.5% appearing once. As to time point: sample taken at primary tumor resection. Sequenced material: lung tumor tissue, taken at surgery. Every receptor here comes from a male donor with early-stage non-small cell lung cancer.

J is TRBJ2-2 and V is TRBV7-3; TRBD2 agrees at 10 bases. Germline loops: CDR1 SGHTA, CDR2 FQGTGA. Unmatched junction bases numbered 4, after V lost 0 bases and J lost 3 bases. This CDR3 comprises 17 residues. CDR3 sequence: CASSLTRLAGDTGELFF. In nucleotides, the CDR3 is TGTGCCAGCAGCTTAACACGACTAGCGGGCGACACCGGGGAGCTGTTTTTT.

Judged by abundance, this clonotype is medium-sized. The chain joins TRBV2 to TRBJ2-2; perhaps TRBD1 as D (6 bases). V dropped 5 bases and J dropped 5 bases, with 12 bases sitting between them. The germline V gene encodes CDR1 SNHLY and CDR2 FYNNEI. The CDR3 has 14 amino acids. The CDR3 bases are TGTGCCAGCAGTCCGGACAGTTGGACCGGGGAGCTGTTTTTT. Its translation: CASSPDSWTGELFF.

By sample fraction, this clonotype is medium-sized. This sequence joins TRBV12-3 or TRBV12-4 and TRBJ2-1; 8 nucleotides align to TRBD1. V dropped 6 bases and J dropped 5; count of bases not matched to a gene: 6. The CDR3 length is 14 residues. The CDR3 nucleotides read TGTGCCAGCAGCCGTGACAGGGGCAACAATGAGCAGTTCTTC. This translates into CASSRDRGNNEQFF.

This clonotype was seen many times. This chain connects TRBV10-3 to TRBJ2-5; D ambiguous. Per the germline V gene, CDR1 is ENHRY and CDR2 is SYGVKD. V dropped 3 bases and J dropped 4 bases, with 9 bases sitting between them. The CDR3 sequence is 13 residues long. Here the CDR3 reads CAISDQVGETQYF. CDR3 DNA sequence: TGTGCCATCAGTGATCAGGTCGGAGAGACCCAGTACTTC.

This clonotype counts as medium-sized. This sequence joins TRBV5-1 and TRBJ2-2; either TRBD1 or TRBD2 may fit D (5 bases each). CDR3 length equals 15 residues. Germline V gene data show CDR1 as SGHRS and CDR2 as YFSETQ. V lost 1 base to trimming and J lost 2 bases, with 9 bases between them. The CDR3 nucleotides are TGCGCCAGCAGCTTGTGGGACCCTAACACCGGGGAGCTGTTTTTT. Its protein product is CASSLWDPNTGELFF.

This clonotype is judged medium-sized (0.01 to 0.1%). The V call is TRBV12-2, the J call TRBJ1-2. TRBV12-2 is reported as a pseudogene. The CDR3 is made up of 15 amino acids. The chain's CDR3 is CASRLADRGNYGYTF. The CDR3 nucleotides are TGTGCAAGTCGCTTAGCGGATCGGGGAAACTATGGCTACACCTTC.

This clonotype is deemed medium-sized. The V and J genes are TRBV27 and TRBJ2-7, with TRBD1 matching over 8 bases. CDR3 length equals 14 residues. With V trimmed by 6 bases and J by 5 bases, 9 bases remained unmatched. CDR1 is MNHEY and CDR2 is SMNVEV in the germline V gene (reference sequence). The CDR3 loop reads CASSPIGQGHEQYF. The DNA for the CDR3 is TGTGCCAGCAGCCCTATAGGACAGGGTCACGAGCAGTACTTC.

This clonotype is labeled as medium-sized (0.01 to 0.1%). The chain carries TRBV9 and TRBJ2-3, with TRBD2 as a possible D gene (6 bases). V was pared by 4 bases and J by 0 bases, with 12 bases between. Germline V gene data show CDR1 as SGDLS and CDR2 as YYNGEE. The CDR3 runs to 15 residues. This CDR3 reads CASSSRAGSTDTQYF. CDR3 nucleotide sequence: TGTGCCAGCAGCTCCCGGGCGGGAAGCACAGATACGCAGTATTTT.

The genes are TRBV3-1 and TRBJ2-7, with a weak D call TRBD2 (6 bases). This CDR3 is 15 amino acids long. The germline V and J ends were trimmed by 4 bases and 1 base, with 14 bases remaining between them. Per germline, CDR1 LGHDT and CDR2 YNNKEL (reference sequence). CDR3 sequence (DNA): TGTGCCAGCAGCCGCCCGTCAGGACTATCCTACGAGCAGTACTTC. This gives the protein CASSRPSGLSYEQYF.